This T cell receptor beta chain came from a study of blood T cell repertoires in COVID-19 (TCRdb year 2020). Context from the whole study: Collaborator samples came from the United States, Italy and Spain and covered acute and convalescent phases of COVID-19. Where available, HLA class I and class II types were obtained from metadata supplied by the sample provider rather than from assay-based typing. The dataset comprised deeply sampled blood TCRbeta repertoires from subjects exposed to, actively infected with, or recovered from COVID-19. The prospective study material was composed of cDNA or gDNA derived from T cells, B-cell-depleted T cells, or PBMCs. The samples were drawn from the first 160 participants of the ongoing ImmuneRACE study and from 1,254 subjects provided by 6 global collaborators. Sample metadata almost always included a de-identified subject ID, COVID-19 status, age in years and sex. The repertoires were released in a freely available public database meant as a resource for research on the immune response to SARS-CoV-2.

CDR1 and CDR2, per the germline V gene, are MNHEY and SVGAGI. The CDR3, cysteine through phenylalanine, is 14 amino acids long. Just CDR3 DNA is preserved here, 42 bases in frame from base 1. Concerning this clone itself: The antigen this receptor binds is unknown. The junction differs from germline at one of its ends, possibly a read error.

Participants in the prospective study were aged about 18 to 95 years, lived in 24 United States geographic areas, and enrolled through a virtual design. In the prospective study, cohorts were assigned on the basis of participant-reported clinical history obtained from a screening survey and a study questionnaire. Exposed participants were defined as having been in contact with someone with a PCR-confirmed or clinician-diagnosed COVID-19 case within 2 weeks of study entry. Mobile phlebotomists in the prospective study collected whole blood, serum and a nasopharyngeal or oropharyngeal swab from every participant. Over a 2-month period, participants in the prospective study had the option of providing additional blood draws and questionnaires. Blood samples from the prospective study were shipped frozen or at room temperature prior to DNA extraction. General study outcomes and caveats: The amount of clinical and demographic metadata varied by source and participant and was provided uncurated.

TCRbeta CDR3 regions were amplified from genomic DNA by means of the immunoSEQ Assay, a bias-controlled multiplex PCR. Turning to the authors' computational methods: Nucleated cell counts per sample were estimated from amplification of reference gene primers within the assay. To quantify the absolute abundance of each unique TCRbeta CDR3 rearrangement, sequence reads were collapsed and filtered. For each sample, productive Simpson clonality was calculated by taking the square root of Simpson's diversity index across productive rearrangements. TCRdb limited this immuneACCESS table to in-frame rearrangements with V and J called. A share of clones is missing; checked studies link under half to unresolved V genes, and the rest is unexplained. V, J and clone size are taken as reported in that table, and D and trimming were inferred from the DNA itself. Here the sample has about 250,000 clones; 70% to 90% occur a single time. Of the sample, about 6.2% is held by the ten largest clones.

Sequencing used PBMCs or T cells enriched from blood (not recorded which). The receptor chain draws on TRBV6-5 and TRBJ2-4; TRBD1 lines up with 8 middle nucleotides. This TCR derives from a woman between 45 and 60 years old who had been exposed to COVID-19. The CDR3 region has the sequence CASRRARMTGAGSF. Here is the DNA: TGTGCCAGCAGGCGGGCCCGAATGACAGGGGCGGGGAGCTTC.